The rows below give T cell receptor beta chains drawn from one sample of a study of CD8 T cells in Susac syndrome. TCRdb ran MiXCR on the immunoSEQ multiplex PCR reads and lists one entry per CDR3 protein. The sample records some 260,000 distinct CDR3 sequences, approximately 85% being singletons. Sequences were obtained from CD8+ T cells from PBMCs. Receptor source: a human donor with multiple sclerosis. Both conserved end residues are part of each CDR3. Fields, in order: CDR3 protein, D gene, J gene, V gene. A D gene is named only where the DNA matches it firmly.

CASSLSEGTTYGYTF | . | TRBJ1-2 | TRBV27
CASSFKREGHTDTQYF | TRBD2 | TRBJ2-3 | TRBV5-4
CASSELRGEQFF | . | TRBJ2-1 | TRBV10-1
CAWRTSGRSAYNEQFF | TRBD2 | TRBJ2-1 | TRBV30
CSARDPGYEQYF | . | TRBJ2-7 | TRBV20-1
CASSQDFPTGDYEQYF | . | TRBJ2-7 | TRBV14
CASSPQDWEETQYF | . | TRBJ2-5 | TRBV28
CASRPGHSNQPQHF | . | TRBJ1-5 | TRBV27
CSAYGQGRGGYTF | TRBD1 | TRBJ1-2 | TRBV20-1
CASSLGLDWGTDTQYF | TRBD2 | TRBJ2-3 | TRBV27
CASSEATNSPLHF | . | TRBJ1-6 | TRBV2
CASSYSTRDITNTGELFF | . | TRBJ2-2 | TRBV6-5
CASKGRGFRTDTQYF | TRBD1 | TRBJ2-3 | TRBV6-6
CASSLSDEQFF | . | TRBJ2-1 | TRBV28
CASSLVGRDEQYF | . | TRBJ2-7 | TRBV14
CSVEADRVETEDYGYTF | TRBD1 | TRBJ1-2 | TRBV29-1
CASSGTSGTYNEQFF | TRBD2 | TRBJ2-1 | TRBV2
CASSWGGSGSYEQYF | TRBD2 | TRBJ2-7 | TRBV5-1
CASSWAARIQEQFF | . | TRBJ2-1 | TRBV12-3/TRBV12-4
CASSLSRSNGQGEETQYF | TRBD1 | TRBJ2-5 | TRBV28
CSARSSQYF | . | TRBJ2-5 | TRBV20-1
CASSLLDRAPEQYF | TRBD1 | TRBJ2-7 | TRBV5-6
CASVGLSWTAIGYTF | . | TRBJ1-2 | TRBV12-5
CASSLGQGTNEKLFF | TRBD1 | TRBJ1-4 | TRBV7-7
CASTEAGTAYDEQFF | . | TRBJ2-1 | TRBV27
CASSLDGLAEDPWDNEQFF | TRBD2 | TRBJ2-1 | TRBV7-8
CASSSRTNKAGRYQETQYF | TRBD2 | TRBJ2-5 | TRBV28
CASSLAGLEEAFF | . | TRBJ1-1 | TRBV11-2
CSARAAGGTYNEQFF | TRBD2 | TRBJ2-1 | TRBV20-1
CSARGRTGLAKNIQYF | . | TRBJ2-4 | TRBV20-1
CAWSRIEQFF | . | TRBJ2-1 | TRBV30
CASSSIAGDGQDTQYF | TRBD2 | TRBJ2-3 | TRBV13
CASSPSGRFDEQFF | TRBD2 | TRBJ2-1 | TRBV4-2
CASSPHGELFF | . | TRBJ2-2 | TRBV12-3/TRBV12-4
CASSGGTLSSYEQYF | . | TRBJ2-7 | TRBV27
CASSPITGTGAYEQYF | TRBD1 | TRBJ2-7 | TRBV12-3/TRBV12-4
CASIPATENTGEPFF | . | TRBJ2-2 | TRBV7-9
CASSVEGREDIQYF | TRBD2 | TRBJ2-4 | TRBV9
CASSWGDSGVSYNEQFF | TRBD2 | TRBJ2-1 | TRBV5-1
CASSPWDGGPDTQYF | . | TRBJ2-3 | TRBV7-6
CASSLPGLYEQYF | . | TRBJ2-7 | TRBV12-3/TRBV12-4
CATSGNRGFKYF | TRBD1 | TRBJ2-3 | TRBV24-1
CASSLWEDRTIGYTF | . | TRBJ1-2 | TRBV5-6
CASSVKAGATDTQYF | . | TRBJ2-3 | TRBV9
CSVDEGIYGYTF | . | TRBJ1-2 | TRBV29-1
CASRRTGPGKGDEQFF | TRBD1 | TRBJ2-1 | TRBV12-3/TRBV12-4
CASRDGNNQPQHF | . | TRBJ1-5 | TRBV27
CSVEPTGTGGSNEQFF | TRBD1 | TRBJ2-1 | TRBV29-1
CASSPRSGQETQYF | . | TRBJ2-5 | TRBV13
CATNEWGKEQFF | . | TRBJ2-1 | TRBV12-5
CASSPASGGYDEQFF | TRBD2 | TRBJ2-1 | TRBV11-3
CASGTGLEAFF | TRBD1 | TRBJ1-1 | TRBV3-1
CSVIPGQAYWTEVFF | TRBD1 | TRBJ1-1 | TRBV29-1
CASSGAEQYF | . | TRBJ2-7 | TRBV9
CASSSRDRVYNEQFF | TRBD1 | TRBJ2-1 | TRBV27
CASSQRILYLLAKNIQYF | . | TRBJ2-4 | TRBV7-7